This TCR beta chain came from a study of T cell responses to AZD1222 COVID-19 vaccine. The germline CDR1 and CDR2 sequences are SGDLS and YYNGEE. The CDR3 is 15 amino acids. Deletions cut 0 bases from V and 1 base from J, with 10 bases between. Findings and caveats of the study: Sampled repertoires all dated from after the peak T cell response. Donors were mostly white British, more females; clonal diversity possibly underestimated. With two AZD1222 doses given, Spike-specific TCR breadth and depth both rose.

Regarding this clone: The antigen remains unidentified.

Sequencing was performed with immunoSEQ multiplex PCR; in TCRdb, only in-frame clones are kept and a portion is missing. This table has 120,000 to 150,000 clones, around 88% appearing once. The chain is built from TRBV9 and TRBJ1-1; D is ambiguous. The sample here was peripheral blood, taken on day 0 of MenACWY control vaccination. The sequence derives from an adult in good health. In DNA form, the CDR3 reads TGTGCCAGCAGCGTAGATGGCACGACGAACACTGAAGCTTTCTTT. This encodes CASSVDGTTNTEAFF. Full variable domain (rest looked up from reference TRBV9 and TRBJ1-1): DSGVTQTPKHLITATGQRVTLRCSPRSGDLSVYWYQQSLDQGLQFLIQYYNGEERAKGNILERFSAQQFPDLHSELNLSSLELGDSALYFCASSVDGTTNTEAFFGQGTRLTVV.